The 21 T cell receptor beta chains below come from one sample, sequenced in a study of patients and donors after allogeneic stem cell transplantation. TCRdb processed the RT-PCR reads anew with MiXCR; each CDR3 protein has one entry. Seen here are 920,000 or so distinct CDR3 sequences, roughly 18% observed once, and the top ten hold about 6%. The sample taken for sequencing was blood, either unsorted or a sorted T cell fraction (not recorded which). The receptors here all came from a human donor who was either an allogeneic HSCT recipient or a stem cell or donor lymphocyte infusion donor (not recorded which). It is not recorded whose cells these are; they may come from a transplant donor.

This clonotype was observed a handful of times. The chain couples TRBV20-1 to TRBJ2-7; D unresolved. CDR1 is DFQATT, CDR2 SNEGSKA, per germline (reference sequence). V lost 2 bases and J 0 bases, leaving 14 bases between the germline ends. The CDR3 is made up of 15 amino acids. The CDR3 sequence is CSARNYRVSSYEQYF. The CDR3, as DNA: TGCAGTGCTAGAAATTATAGGGTGAGCTCCTACGAGCAGTACTTC.

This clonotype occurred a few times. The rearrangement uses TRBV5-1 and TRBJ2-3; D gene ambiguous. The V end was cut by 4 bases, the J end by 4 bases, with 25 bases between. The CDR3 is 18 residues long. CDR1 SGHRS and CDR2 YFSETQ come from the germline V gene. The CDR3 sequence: CASSPRYPGGHVADTQYF. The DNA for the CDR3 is TGCGCCAGCAGCCCACGATACCCCGGTGGTCATGTGGCAGATACGCAGTATTTT.

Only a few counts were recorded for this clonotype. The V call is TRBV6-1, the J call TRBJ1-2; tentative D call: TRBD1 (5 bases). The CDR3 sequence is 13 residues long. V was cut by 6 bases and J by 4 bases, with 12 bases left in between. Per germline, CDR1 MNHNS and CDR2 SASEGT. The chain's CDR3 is CASSKAGIYGYTF. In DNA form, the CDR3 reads TGTGCCAGCAGCAAAGCAGGGATCTATGGCTACACCTTC.

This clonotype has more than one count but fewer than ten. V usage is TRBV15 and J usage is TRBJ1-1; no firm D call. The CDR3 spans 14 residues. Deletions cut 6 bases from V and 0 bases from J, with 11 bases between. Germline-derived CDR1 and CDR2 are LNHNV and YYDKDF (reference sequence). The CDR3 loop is CATRISHLNTEAFF. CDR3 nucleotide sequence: TGTGCCACCAGGATTTCGCATCTGAACACTGAAGCTTTCTTT.

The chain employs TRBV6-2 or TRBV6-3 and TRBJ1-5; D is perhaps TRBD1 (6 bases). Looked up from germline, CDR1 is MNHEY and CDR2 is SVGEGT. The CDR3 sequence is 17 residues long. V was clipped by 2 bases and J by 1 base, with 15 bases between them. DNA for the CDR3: TGTGCCAGCAGTTACGGGGGGGCCCCTTACAGCAATCAGCCCCAGCATTTT. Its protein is CASSYGGAPYSNQPQHF.

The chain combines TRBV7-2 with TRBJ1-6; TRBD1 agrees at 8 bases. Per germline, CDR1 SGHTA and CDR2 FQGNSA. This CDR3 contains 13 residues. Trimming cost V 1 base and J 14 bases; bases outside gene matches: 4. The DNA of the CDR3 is TGTGCCAGCAGCTTAGAACCGACAGGGGCCCTCCACTTT. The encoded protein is CASSLEPTGALHF.

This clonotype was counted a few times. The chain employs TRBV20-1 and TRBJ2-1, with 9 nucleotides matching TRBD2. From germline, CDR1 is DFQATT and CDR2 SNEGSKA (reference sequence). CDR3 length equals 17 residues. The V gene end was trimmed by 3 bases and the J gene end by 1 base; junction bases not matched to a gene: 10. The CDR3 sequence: CSASLGGLASSYNEQFF. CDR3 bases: TGCAGTGCTAGCCTCGGAGGACTAGCGTCTTCCTACAATGAGCAGTTCTTC.

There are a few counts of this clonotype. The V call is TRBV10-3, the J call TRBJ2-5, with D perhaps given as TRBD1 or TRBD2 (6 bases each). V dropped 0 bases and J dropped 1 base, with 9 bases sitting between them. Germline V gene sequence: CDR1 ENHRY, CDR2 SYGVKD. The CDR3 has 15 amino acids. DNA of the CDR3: TGTGCCATCAGTGAGTCGGGGGGCAGCCAAGAGACCCAGTACTTC. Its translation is CAISESGGSQETQYF.

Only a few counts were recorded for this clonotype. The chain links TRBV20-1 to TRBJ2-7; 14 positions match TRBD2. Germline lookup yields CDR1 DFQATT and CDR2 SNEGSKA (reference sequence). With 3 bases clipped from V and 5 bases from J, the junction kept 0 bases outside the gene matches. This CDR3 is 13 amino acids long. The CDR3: CSARTSGRDEQYF. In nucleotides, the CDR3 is TGCAGTGCTAGGACTAGCGGGAGGGACGAGCAGTACTTC.

The chain's CDR3 is CASSLAGGVVDEQFF. CDR3 DNA: TGCGCCAGCAGCTTAGCGGGAGGGGTGGTGGATGAGCAGTTCTTC. This chain connects TRBV5-1 to TRBJ2-1, with TRBD2 matching 10 bases. The trim removed 2 bases at V and 8 bases at J, leaving 7 bases unmatched. Germline values: CDR1 SGHRS, CDR2 YFSETQ. There are 15 residues in the CDR3.

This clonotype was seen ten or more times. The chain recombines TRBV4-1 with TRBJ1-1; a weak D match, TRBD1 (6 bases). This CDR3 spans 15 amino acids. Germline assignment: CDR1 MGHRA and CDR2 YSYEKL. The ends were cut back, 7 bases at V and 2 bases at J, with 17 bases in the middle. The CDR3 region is CASTEGGQLNTEAFF. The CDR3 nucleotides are TGCGCCAGCACTGAAGGTGGACAGTTAAACACTGAAGCTTTCTTT.

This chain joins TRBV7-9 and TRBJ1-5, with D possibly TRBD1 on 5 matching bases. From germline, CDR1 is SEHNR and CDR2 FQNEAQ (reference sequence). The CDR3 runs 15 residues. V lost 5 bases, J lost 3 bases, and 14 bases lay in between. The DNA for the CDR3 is TGTGCCAGCAGCCCTCACGGGGGGAACAATCAGCCCCAGCATTTT. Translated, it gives CASSPHGGNNQPQHF.

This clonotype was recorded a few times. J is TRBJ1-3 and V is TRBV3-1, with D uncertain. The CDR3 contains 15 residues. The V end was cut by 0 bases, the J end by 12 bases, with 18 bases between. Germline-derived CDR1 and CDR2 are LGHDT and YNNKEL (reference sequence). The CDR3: CASSQDYQAGPGIYF. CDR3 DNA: TGTGCCAGCAGCCAAGATTACCAGGCAGGACCGGGCATATATTTT.

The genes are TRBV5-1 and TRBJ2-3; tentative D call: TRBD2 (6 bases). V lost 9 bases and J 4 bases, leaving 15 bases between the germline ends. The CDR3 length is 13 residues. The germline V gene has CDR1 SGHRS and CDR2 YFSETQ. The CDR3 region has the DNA TGCGCCACCGGGCCCAGGGAGGCAGATACGCAGTATTTT. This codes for CATGPREADTQYF.

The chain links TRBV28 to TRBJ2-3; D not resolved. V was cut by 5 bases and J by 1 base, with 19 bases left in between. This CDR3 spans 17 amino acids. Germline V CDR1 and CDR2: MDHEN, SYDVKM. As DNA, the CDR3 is TGTGCCAGCAGTGAGCCGTCTGGGTCCTTCGGCACAGATACGCAGTATTTT. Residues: CASSEPSGSFGTDTQYF.

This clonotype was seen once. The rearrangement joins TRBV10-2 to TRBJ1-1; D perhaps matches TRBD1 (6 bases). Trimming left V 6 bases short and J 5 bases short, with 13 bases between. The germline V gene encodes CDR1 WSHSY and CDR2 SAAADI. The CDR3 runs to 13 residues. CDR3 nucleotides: TGCGCCAGCAGGACGGACAGATGGACTGAAGCTTTCTTT. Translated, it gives CASRTDRWTEAFF.

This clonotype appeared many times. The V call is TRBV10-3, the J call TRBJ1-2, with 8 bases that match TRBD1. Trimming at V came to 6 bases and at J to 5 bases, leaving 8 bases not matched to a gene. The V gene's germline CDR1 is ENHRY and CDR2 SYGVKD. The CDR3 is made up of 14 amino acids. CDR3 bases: TGTGCCATCAGCCGGGACAGGCCTTCGTATGGCTACACCTTC. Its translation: CAISRDRPSYGYTF.

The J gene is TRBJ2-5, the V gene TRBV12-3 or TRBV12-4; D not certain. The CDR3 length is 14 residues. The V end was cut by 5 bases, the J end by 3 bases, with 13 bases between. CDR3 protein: CASSIQGLEETQYF. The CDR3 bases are TGTGCCAGCAGTATCCAAGGGTTGGAAGAGACCCAGTACTTC.

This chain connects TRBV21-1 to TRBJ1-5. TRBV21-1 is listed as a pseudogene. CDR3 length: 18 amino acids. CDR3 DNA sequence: TGTGCCAGCAGCAAAGAAAATCTCGTAGGTGAACACAATCAGCCCCAGCATTTT. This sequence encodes CASSKENLVGEHNQPQHF.

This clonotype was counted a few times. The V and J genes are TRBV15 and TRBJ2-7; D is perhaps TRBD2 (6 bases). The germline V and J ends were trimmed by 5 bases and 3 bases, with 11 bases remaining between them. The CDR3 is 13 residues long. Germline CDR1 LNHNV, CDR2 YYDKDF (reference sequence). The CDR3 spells CATSPGLFYEQYF. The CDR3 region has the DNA TGTGCCACCAGCCCGGGACTCTTCTACGAGCAGTACTTC.

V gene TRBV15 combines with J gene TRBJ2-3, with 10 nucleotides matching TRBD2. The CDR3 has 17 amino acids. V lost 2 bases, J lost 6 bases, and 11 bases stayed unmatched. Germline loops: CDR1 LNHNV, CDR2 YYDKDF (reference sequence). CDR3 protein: CATSRPLLAGVVDTQYF. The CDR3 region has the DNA TGTGCCACCAGCAGACCCCTCCTAGCGGGAGTTGTGGATACGCAGTATTTT.